This TCR beta chain originates from a study of T cell repertoires in cytomegalovirus infection. Overall study: It was recently identified HLA-C-restricted and well-studied HLA-B-restricted CMV epitopes that the study used. Study findings and constraints: The study found HLA-C-restricted CMV-specific TCR beta clonotypes dominating the ex vivo response. Carriage of CMV together with the relevant HLA was identifiable through cumulative public TCR beta family frequency.

With regard to this clonotype: Its antigen is not known.

TCRdb called the reads again in MiXCR, with one record for every CDR3 protein. The table records 80,000 or so distinct CDR3 sequences, roughly 40% of them present only once. This clonotype was sampled from a human donor in good health (CMV status not recorded). Some clones in this sample may be carry-over from other donors' samples. The sequenced sample was CD8+ T cells from cultured PBMCs, obtained from culture after CMV antigen stimulation.

In DNA, the CDR3 is TGTGCCAGCAGCCCCGGGACAGGGGGGGGAGAGACCCAGTACTTC. This codes for CASSPGTGGGETQYF. The chain joins TRBV7-4 to TRBJ2-5; the match to TRBD1 covers 11 bases. This CDR3 has 15 amino acids. Trimming took 5 bases from V and 4 from J; bases not matched to a gene: 6. Germline assignment: CDR1 SGHVT and CDR2 SQSDAQ.